Shown below are 26 T cell receptor beta chains from a single sample sequenced in a study of blood T cell repertoires in COVID-19. Profiling relied on immunoSEQ multiplex PCR, and the TCRdb table lists in-frame clones only, not all of them. In the table there are under 200,000 clones, over 75% of which are singletons. The material sequenced was PBMCs or T cells enriched from blood (not recorded which). All receptors derive from a woman between 40 and 55 years old with acute COVID-19.

This chain joins TRBV28 and TRBJ2-1, with D uncertain. Germline assignment: CDR1 MDHEN and CDR2 SYDVKM. V was clipped by 6 bases and J by 2 bases, with 11 bases between them. The CDR3 consists of 14 residues. The CDR3 loop is CASRSDLTYNEQFF. The CDR3 nucleotides read TGTGCCAGCAGATCCGACTTAACCTACAATGAGCAGTTCTTC.

J is TRBJ2-7 and V is TRBV5-4, with D possibly being TRBD1 (5 bases). The CDR3 sequence is 16 residues long. Trimming shortened V by 3 bases and J by 1 base, and 17 bases separated the two germline ends. Germline CDR1 and CDR2: SGHNT and YYREEE (reference sequence). CDR3 loop: CASSSPAGMGSYEQYF. CDR3 nucleotide sequence: TGTGCCAGCAGCTCGCCGGCAGGGATGGGTTCCTACGAGCAGTACTTC.

The chain is built from TRBV23-1 and TRBJ1-4; D remains ambiguous. TRBV23-1 is assigned to the ORF class and has an uncertain function. V was pared by 3 bases and J by 8 bases, with 13 bases between. The CDR3 has 14 amino acids. The DNA for the CDR3 is TGCGCCAGCAGTCAGAAGTGCGGCGGGGAAAAACTGTTTTTT. This codes for CASSQKCGGEKLFF.

The chain couples TRBV5-1 to TRBJ2-5, with TRBD2 matching over 9 bases. The V gene end was trimmed by 4 bases and the J gene end by 3 bases; junction bases not matched to a gene: 16. The CDR3 spans 18 residues. Germline lookup yields CDR1 SGHRS and CDR2 YFSETQ. CDR3 nucleotides: TGCGCCAGCAGCCATAGCGGGAGCTCCACATTGGGGAAAGAGACCCAGTACTTC. As protein: CASSHSGSSTLGKETQYF.

The V call is TRBV12-3 or TRBV12-4, the J call TRBJ1-2, with TRBD1 matching 8 bases. This CDR3 comprises 12 residues. Trimming removed 6 bases from V and 3 bases from J; junction bases left unmatched: 0. Written as DNA, the CDR3 is TGTGCCAGCAGGACAGGGGACTATGGCTACACCTTC. Translated, it gives CASRTGDYGYTF.

J is TRBJ1-4 and V is TRBV19; TRBD1 is a possible D gene (5 bases). Trimming took off 6 bases at V and 5 bases at J, with 16 bases between the two ends. The CDR3 length is 15 residues. CDR1 and CDR2 (germline): LNHDA, SQIVND (reference sequence). This CDR3 is CASSPFLGHNEKLFF. The CDR3 DNA sequence: TGTGCCAGTAGCCCATTTTTAGGACACAATGAAAAACTGTTTTTT.

V is TRBV19 and J is TRBJ2-7, with 11 nucleotides matching TRBD2. The germline gives CDR1 LNHDA, CDR2 SQIVND (reference sequence). The CDR3 has 16 residues. Germline trimming cut 7 bases from V and 8 bases from J; bases unmatched to any gene: 16. The CDR3 loop is CASTTSGSSGRAQQYF. CDR3 bases: TGTGCCAGTACGACCTCCGGGAGTAGCGGGAGGGCGCAGCAGTACTTC. Filled out from reference TRBV19 and TRBJ2-7, the complete variable domain reads DGGITQSPKYLFRKEGQNVTLSCEQNLNHDAMYWYRQDPGQGLRLIYYSQIVNDFQKGDIAEGYSVSREKKESFPLTVTSAQKNPTAFYLCASTTSGSSGRAQQYFGPGTRLTVT.

CDR3 sequence: CASSARLAAYNEQFF. CDR3 DNA sequence: TGTGCCAGCAGCGCAAGACTAGCAGCCTACAATGAGCAGTTCTTC. This rearrangement joins TRBV11-3 to TRBJ2-1; 7 nucleotides agree with TRBD2. CDR3 length: 15 residues. From germline, CDR1 is SGHNT and CDR2 YENEEA. The J segment lost 2 bases and the V segment lost 5 bases, leaving 6 bases of the junction unmatched.

V and J are TRBV6-5 and TRBJ2-1; 11 bases align to TRBD2. The length of the CDR3 is 16 residues. Germline V gene data show CDR1 as MNHEY and CDR2 as SVGAGI. V gave up 4 bases and J gave up 3 bases; unmatched junction bases: 5. CDR3 sequence: CASSSLGTSGYNEQFF. CDR3 DNA: TGTGCCAGCAGTTCCCTCGGGACTAGCGGCTACAATGAGCAGTTCTTC.

The chain is built from TRBV6-5 and TRBJ1-4; no clear D. This CDR3 has 15 residues. Trimming took 6 bases from V and 4 from J, leaving 15 bases between them. The germline CDR1 and CDR2 sequences are MNHEY and SVGAGI. The CDR3 sequence: CASSRRGRVNEKLFF. DNA of the CDR3: TGTGCCAGCAGCCGGAGAGGGAGAGTTAATGAAAAACTGTTTTTT.

The table lists this clone with a few counts. V is TRBV7-9 and J is TRBJ1-1; TRBD1 matches 9 bases. Germline V gene data show CDR1 as SEHNR and CDR2 as FQNEAQ (reference sequence). This CDR3 has 14 amino acids. J lost 6 bases, V lost 0 bases, and 2 bases had no gene match. The CDR3 spells CASSLAGQGPEAFF. The DNA of the CDR3 is TGTGCCAGCAGCTTAGCGGGACAGGGACCTGAAGCTTTCTTT.

The chain is built from TRBV9 and TRBJ2-1; perhaps TRBD1 as D (6 bases). CDR3 size: 13 residues. V gave up 6 bases and J gave up 7 bases, with 14 bases separating them. Looked up from germline, CDR1 is SGDLS and CDR2 is YYNGEE. CDR3 bases: TGTGCCAGCAACCCTACAGGGTGGAATGAGCAGTTCTTC. Residues: CASNPTGWNEQFF.

The chain recombines TRBV29-1 with TRBJ2-4; D might be TRBD2 (6 bases). The CDR3 loop spans 13 amino acids. Per germline, CDR1 SQVTM and CDR2 ANQGSEA. V was cut by 4 bases and J by 5 bases, with 12 bases left in between. As DNA, the CDR3 is TGCAGCGTTGCGGAGGGCCGGCAAAACATTCAGTACTTC. This translates into CSVAEGRQNIQYF.

The chain joins TRBV6-6 to TRBJ1-1; D not resolved. Germline-derived CDR1 and CDR2 are MNHNY and SVGAGI (reference sequence). V was clipped by 5 bases and J by 7 bases, with 8 bases between them. The CDR3 runs to 11 residues. The CDR3 sequence is CASSLRGEAFF. The CDR3 nucleotides read TGTGCCAGCAGTCTCCGGGGTGAAGCTTTCTTT.

The rearrangement uses TRBV15 and TRBJ1-4; D is unresolved. There are 15 residues in the CDR3. Germline values: CDR1 LNHNV, CDR2 YYDKDF (reference sequence). Trimming removed 0 bases at V and 4 bases at J, with 9 bases between. Here the CDR3 reads CATSRDQSGNEKLFF. The CDR3 nucleotides read TGTGCCACCAGCAGAGACCAGAGCGGTAATGAAAAACTGTTTTTT.

This chain joins TRBV20-1 and TRBJ2-7; perhaps TRBD1 as D (6 bases). This CDR3 contains 11 residues. V dropped 7 bases and J dropped 5 bases, with 12 bases sitting between them. Germline-derived CDR1 and CDR2 are DFQATT and SNEGSKA (reference sequence). The CDR3 DNA reads as TGCAGTGTGGCAGGGGCTCACGAGCAGTACTTC. It translates to CSVAGAHEQYF.

The chain combines TRBV15 with TRBJ2-1, with 7 bases aligning to TRBD1. V shed 0 bases and J 6 bases; nucleotides not matched to a gene: 8. The CDR3 is 16 amino acids. Germline V gene lookup returns CDR1 LNHNV and CDR2 YYDKDF (reference sequence). DNA of the CDR3: TGTGCCACCAGCAGAGATTTGGGGACAGTATTCAATGAGCAGTTCTTC. It is translated as CATSRDLGTVFNEQFF.

The chain uses TRBV2 and TRBJ1-2, with D perhaps TRBD1 (6 bases). V was clipped by 9 bases and J by 5 bases, with 13 bases between them. CDR3 length equals 12 residues. Germline loops: CDR1 SNHLY, CDR2 FYNNEI. CDR3 in DNA: TGTGCCAGGGGGGGGCAAGGATATGGCTACACCTTC. Translation: CARGGQGYGYTF.

The chain has TRBV5-1 and TRBJ2-2; 10 bases align to TRBD2. CDR3 length equals 14 residues. The V and J ends lost 4 bases and 6 bases, in that order; junction bases with no gene match: 3. Germline V gene lookup returns CDR1 SGHRS and CDR2 YFSETQ. CDR3 region: CASSPGTSAGELFF. CDR3 sequence (DNA): TGCGCCAGCAGCCCCGGGACTAGCGCCGGGGAGCTGTTTTTT.

This chain connects TRBV19 to TRBJ2-1, with 7 positions matching TRBD2. Trimming removed 1 base from V and 2 bases from J; junction bases left unmatched: 5. Germline V gene lookup returns CDR1 LNHDA and CDR2 SQIVND (reference sequence). The CDR3 is 16 residues long. The CDR3, as DNA: TGTGCCAGTAGTATAGTGGGGGGGTTTACCTACAATGAGCAGTTCTTC. Residues: CASSIVGGFTYNEQFF.

The CDR3 here is CASNQGKNTEAFF. DNA for the CDR3: TGTGCTAGTAATCAGGGTAAAAACACTGAAGCTTTCTTT. The chain links TRBV12-5 to TRBJ1-1; a weak D match, TRBD1 (5 bases). This CDR3 is built from 13 residues. V was cut by 8 bases and J by 2 bases, with 12 bases left in between. Germline loops: CDR1 LGHNT, CDR2 FRNRAP.

This rearrangement joins TRBV5-1 to TRBJ2-5; TRBD1 aligns across 8 bases. V lost 3 bases to trimming and J lost 5 bases; unmatched junction nucleotides: 9. CDR1 is SGHRS, CDR2 YFSETQ, per germline. The CDR3 is 15 residues long. The CDR3 is CASSWGQALKETQYF. The CDR3, as DNA: TGCGCCAGCAGCTGGGGACAGGCCCTCAAGGAGACCCAGTACTTC.

This chain links TRBV6-5 with TRBJ1-1, with D hard to call. V was shortened by 5 bases and J by 1 base, with 14 bases between the two germline ends. CDR3 size: 15 residues. Germline V gives CDR1 MNHEY, CDR2 SVGAGI. CDR3 DNA: TGTGCCAGCAGTAAAAATGGAGAGGCGAACACTGAAGCTTTCTTT. Its translation: CASSKNGEANTEAFF.

The V and J genes are TRBV7-9 and TRBJ2-3; possible D gene TRBD1, 6 bases. The CDR3 is 15 residues long. The germline V and J ends were trimmed by 5 bases and 0 bases, with 12 bases remaining between them. Germline values: CDR1 SEHNR, CDR2 FQNEAQ (reference sequence). The CDR3 DNA sequence: TGTGCCAGCAGCGATACAGGGCTGAGCACAGATACGCAGTATTTT. Translated, it gives CASSDTGLSTDTQYF.

V is TRBV5-4 and J is TRBJ2-3; TRBD2 agrees at 9 bases. V shed 2 bases and J 3 bases; nucleotides not matched to a gene: 7. The CDR3 has 16 residues. Germline CDR1 and CDR2: SGHNT and YYREEE (reference sequence). The CDR3 here is CASSLGGRADTDTQYF. CDR3 DNA sequence: TGTGCCAGCAGCTTAGGCGGGAGGGCCGATACAGATACGCAGTATTTT.

The rearrangement uses TRBV5-4 and TRBJ1-2; D is perhaps TRBD1 (5 bases). The CDR3 is 13 residues long. Trimming cost V 5 bases and J 4 bases, with 12 bases left between them. Germline V CDR1 and CDR2: SGHNT, YYREEE (reference sequence). The CDR3 region has the DNA TGTGCCAGCAGAATTCAGGGACTCTATGGCTACACCTTC. Translating gives CASRIQGLYGYTF.